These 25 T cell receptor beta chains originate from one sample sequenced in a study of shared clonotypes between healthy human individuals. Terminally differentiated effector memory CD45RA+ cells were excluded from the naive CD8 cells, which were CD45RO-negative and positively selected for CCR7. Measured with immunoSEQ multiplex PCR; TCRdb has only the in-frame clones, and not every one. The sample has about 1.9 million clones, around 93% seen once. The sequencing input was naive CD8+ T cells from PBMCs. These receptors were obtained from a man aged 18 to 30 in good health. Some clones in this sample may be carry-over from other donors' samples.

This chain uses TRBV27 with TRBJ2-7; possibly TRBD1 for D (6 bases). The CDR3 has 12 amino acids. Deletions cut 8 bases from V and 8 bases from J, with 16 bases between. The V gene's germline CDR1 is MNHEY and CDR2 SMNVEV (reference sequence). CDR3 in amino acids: CASEVPGVKQYF. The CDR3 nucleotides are TGTGCCAGCGAAGTCCCAGGGGTCAAGCAGTACTTC.

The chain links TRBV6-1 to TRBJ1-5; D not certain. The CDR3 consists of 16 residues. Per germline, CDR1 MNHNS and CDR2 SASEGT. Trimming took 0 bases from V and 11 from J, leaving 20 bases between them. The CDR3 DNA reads TGTGCCAGCAGTGAAGCCCTTATGTCCCGGGAGGAGGCCCAGCATTTT. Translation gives CASSEALMSREEAQHF.

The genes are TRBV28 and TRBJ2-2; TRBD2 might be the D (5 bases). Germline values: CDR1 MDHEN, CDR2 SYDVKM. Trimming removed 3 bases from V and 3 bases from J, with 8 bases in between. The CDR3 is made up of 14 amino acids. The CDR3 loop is CASSFVGDTGELFF. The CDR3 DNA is TGTGCCAGCAGTTTCGTCGGGGACACCGGGGAGCTGTTTTTT.

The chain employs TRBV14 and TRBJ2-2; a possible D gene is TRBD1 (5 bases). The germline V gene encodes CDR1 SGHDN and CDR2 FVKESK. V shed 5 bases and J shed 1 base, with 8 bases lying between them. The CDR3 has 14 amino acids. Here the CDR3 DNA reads TGTGCCAGCAGCGATACAGGGAACACCGGGGAGCTGTTTTTT. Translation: CASSDTGNTGELFF.

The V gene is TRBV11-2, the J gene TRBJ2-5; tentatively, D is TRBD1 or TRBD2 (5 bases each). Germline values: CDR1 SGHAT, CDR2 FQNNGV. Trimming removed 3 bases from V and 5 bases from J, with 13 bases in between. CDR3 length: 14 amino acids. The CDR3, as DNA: TGTGCCAGCAGCTTCCCGGGGTCAGGGGAGACCCAGTACTTC. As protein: CASSFPGSGETQYF.

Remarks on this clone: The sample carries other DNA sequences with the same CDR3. The CDR3 sequence is CASSPGYEQYF. The CDR3, as DNA: TGTGCCAGCAGCCCCGGCTACGAGCAGTACTTC. The V gene is TRBV2, the J gene TRBJ2-7; D call uncertain. Looked up from germline, CDR1 is SNHLY and CDR2 is FYNNEI. The CDR3 is made up of 11 amino acids. Trimming took 6 bases from V and 3 from J, leaving 6 bases between them.

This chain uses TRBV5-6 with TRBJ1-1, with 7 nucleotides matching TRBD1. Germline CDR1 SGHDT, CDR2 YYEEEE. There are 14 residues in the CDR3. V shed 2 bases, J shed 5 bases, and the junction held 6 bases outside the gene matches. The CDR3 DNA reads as TGTGCCAGCAGCTTCGAAAGGGGGCTTACTGAAGCTTTCTTT. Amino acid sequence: CASSFERGLTEAFF.

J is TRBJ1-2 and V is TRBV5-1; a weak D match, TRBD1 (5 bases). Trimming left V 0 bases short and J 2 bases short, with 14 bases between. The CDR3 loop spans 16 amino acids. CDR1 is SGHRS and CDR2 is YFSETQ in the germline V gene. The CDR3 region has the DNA TGCGCCAGCAGCTTGGACCGCCGGGAGGGGAACTATGGCTACACCTTC. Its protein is CASSLDRREGNYGYTF.

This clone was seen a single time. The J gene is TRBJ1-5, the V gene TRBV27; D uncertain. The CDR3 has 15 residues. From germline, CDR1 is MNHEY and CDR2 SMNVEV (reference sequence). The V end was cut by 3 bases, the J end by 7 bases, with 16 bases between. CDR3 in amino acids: CASSLGPSRKQPQHF. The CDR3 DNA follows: TGTGCCAGCAGTTTGGGTCCCTCGAGGAAGCAGCCCCAGCATTTT.

As DNA, the CDR3 is TGTGCCAGCAGTTTAGGCAGGGGGCTGTACAATGAGCAGTTCTTC. This sequence encodes CASSLGRGLYNEQFF. The chain has TRBV28 and TRBJ2-1; 8 nucleotides align to TRBD1. Unmatched junction bases numbered 4, after V lost 2 bases and J lost 4 bases. The CDR3 runs to 15 residues. The V gene's germline CDR1 is MDHEN and CDR2 SYDVKM.

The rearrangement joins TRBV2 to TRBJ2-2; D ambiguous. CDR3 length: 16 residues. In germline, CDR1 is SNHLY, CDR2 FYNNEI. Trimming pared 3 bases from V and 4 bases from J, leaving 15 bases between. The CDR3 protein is CASSERHAAVTGELFF. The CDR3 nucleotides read TGTGCCAGCAGTGAGCGCCACGCCGCGGTCACCGGGGAGCTGTTTTTT.

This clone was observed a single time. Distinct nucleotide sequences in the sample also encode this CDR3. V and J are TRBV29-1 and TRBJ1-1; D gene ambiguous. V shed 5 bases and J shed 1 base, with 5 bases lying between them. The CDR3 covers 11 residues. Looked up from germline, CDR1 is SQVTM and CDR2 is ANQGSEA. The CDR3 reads CSVYENTEAFF. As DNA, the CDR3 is TGCAGCGTTTACGAGAACACTGAAGCTTTCTTT.

The CDR3 loop is CASSEASVAGEDYEQYF. Here the CDR3 DNA reads TGTGCCAGCAGTGAAGCGTCGGTGGCGGGAGAGGACTACGAGCAGTACTTC. The V call is TRBV6-1, the J call TRBJ2-7; 7 bases line up with TRBD2. The CDR3 covers 17 residues. Looked up from germline, CDR1 is MNHNS and CDR2 is SASEGT. The V and J ends lost 0 bases and 3 bases, in that order; junction bases with no gene match: 11.

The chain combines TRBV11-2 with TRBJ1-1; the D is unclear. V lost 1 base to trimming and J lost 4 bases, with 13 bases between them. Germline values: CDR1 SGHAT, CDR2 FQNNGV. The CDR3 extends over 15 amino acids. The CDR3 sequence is CASSLGAAEGTEAFF. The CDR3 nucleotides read TGTGCCAGCAGCTTAGGGGCCGCCGAGGGCACTGAAGCTTTCTTT.

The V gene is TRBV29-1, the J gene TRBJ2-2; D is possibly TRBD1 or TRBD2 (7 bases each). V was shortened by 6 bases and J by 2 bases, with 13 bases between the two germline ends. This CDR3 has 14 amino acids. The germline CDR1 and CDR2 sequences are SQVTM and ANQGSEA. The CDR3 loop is CSVQGRGNTGELFF. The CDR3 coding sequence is TGCAGCGTACAGGGGAGGGGAAACACCGGGGAGCTGTTTTTT.

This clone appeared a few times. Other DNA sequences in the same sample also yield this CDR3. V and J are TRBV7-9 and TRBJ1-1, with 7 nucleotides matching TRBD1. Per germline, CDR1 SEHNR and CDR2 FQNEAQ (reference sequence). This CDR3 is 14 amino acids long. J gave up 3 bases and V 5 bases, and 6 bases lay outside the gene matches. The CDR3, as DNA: TGTGCCAGCAGCCCACGACAGGGCGACACTGAAGCTTTCTTT. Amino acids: CASSPRQGDTEAFF.

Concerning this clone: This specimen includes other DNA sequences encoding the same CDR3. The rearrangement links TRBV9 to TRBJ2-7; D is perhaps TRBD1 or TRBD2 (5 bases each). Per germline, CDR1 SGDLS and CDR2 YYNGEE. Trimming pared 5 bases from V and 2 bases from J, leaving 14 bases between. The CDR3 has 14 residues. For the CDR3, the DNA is TGTGCCAGCAGTCCCGGGACCGCAACCTACGAGCAGTACTTC. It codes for CASSPGTATYEQYF.

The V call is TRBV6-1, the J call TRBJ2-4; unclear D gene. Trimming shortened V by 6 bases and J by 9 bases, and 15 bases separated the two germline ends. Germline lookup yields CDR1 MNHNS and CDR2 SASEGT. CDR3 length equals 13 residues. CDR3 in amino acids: CASRGLGSGIQYF. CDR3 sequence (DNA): TGTGCCAGCAGGGGTTTGGGGTCGGGCATTCAGTACTTC.

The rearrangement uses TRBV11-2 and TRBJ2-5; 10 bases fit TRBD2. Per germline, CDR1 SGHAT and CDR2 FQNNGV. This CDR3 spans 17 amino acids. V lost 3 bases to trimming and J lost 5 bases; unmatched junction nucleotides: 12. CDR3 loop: CASSFPRISGRGETQYF. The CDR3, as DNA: TGTGCCAGCAGCTTCCCCCGCATCAGCGGGAGGGGGGAGACCCAGTACTTC. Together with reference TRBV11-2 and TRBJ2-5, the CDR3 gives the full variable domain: EAGVAQSPRYKIIEKRQSVAFWCNPISGHATLYWYQQILGQGPKLLIQFQNNGVVDDSQLPKDRFSAERLKGVDSTLKIQPAKLEDSAVYLCASSFPRISGRGETQYFGPGTRLLVL.

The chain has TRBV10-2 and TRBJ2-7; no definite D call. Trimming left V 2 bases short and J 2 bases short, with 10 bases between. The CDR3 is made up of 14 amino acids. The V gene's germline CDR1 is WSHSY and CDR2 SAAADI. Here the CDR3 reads CASSERLPPYEQYF. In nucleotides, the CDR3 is TGCGCCAGCAGTGAGAGACTGCCTCCCTACGAGCAGTACTTC.

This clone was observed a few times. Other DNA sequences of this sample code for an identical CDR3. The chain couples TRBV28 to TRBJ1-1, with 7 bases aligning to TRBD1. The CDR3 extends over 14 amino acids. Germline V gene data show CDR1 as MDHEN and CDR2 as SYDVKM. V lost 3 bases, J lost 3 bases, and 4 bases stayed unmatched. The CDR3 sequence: CASSLGRGDTEAFF. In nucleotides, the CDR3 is TGTGCCAGCAGTTTGGGCAGGGGGGACACTGAAGCTTTCTTT.

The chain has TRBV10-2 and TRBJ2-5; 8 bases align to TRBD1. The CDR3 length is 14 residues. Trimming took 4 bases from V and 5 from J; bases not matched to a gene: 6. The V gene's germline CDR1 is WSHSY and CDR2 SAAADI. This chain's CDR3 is CASSGTGSRETQYF. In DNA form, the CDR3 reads TGCGCCAGCAGTGGGACAGGGTCAAGGGAGACCCAGTACTTC.

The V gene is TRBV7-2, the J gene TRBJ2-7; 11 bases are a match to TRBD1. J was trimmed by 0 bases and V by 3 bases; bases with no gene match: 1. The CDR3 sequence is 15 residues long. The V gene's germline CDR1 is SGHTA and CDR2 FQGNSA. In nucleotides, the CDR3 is TGTGCCAGCAGCTTTGGGACAGGGGGCTCCTACGAGCAGTACTTC. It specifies CASSFGTGGSYEQYF.

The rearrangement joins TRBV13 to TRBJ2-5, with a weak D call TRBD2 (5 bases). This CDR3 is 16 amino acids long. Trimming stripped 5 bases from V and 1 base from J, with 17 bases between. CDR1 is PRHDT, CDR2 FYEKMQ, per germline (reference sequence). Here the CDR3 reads CASSPRGSEFQETQYF. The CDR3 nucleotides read TGTGCCAGCAGCCCTCGGGGAAGCGAGTTCCAAGAGACCCAGTACTTC.

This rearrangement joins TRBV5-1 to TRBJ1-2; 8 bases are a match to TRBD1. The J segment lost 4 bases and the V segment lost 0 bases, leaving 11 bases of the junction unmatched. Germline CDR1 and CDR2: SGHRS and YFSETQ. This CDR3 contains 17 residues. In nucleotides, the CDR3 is TGCGCCAGCAGCTTGGCCCGGACAGGGAGGTCTGGCTATGGCTACACCTTC. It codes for CASSLARTGRSGYGYTF.